The 27 T cell receptor beta chains below were found in one sample sequenced in a study of CD8+ T cells in alopecia areata. Noted treatment: oral pan-JAK inhibitor, 5-10 mg twice daily. Reverse transcribed after extraction, RNA yielded cDNA as the sequencing template. The data were produced by immunoSEQ multiplex PCR, yet TCRdb's version contains in-frame clones alone and is incomplete. The sample holds 90,000 to 120,000 clones, around 84% seen once. This specimen consisted of CD8+ T cells sorted from blood, obtained at week 24, from a patient treated with tofacitinib. All receptors come from a human donor with alopecia areata.

The V and J genes are TRBV29-1 and TRBJ1-1, with 11 positions matching TRBD1. Germline CDR1 SQVTM, CDR2 ANQGSEA. The CDR3 runs 15 residues. Losses at the gene ends were 7 bases for V and 1 base for J; bases not matched to a gene: 8. CDR3 nucleotide sequence: TGCAGCGCCCTGGGACAGGGGGACGGGAACACTGAAGCTTTCTTT. This translates into CSALGQGDGNTEAFF.

This clone was seen a handful of times. V gene TRBV9 combines with J gene TRBJ1-4, with 7 bases identical to TRBD1. Germline values: CDR1 SGDLS, CDR2 YYNGEE. J gave up 6 bases and V 3 bases, and 8 bases lay outside the gene matches. The CDR3 loop spans 15 amino acids. CDR3 sequence (DNA): TGTGCCAGCAGCGGTAAAACAGGGGAGGATGAAAAACTGTTTTTT. This translates into CASSGKTGEDEKLFF.

This clone was recorded only once. The chain employs TRBV7-3 and TRBJ2-3; 8 positions agree with TRBD2. Germline CDR1 is SGHTA and CDR2 is FQGTGA. The CDR3 covers 20 residues. J gave up 0 bases and V 1 base, and 15 bases lay outside the gene matches. The DNA of the CDR3 is TGTGCCAGCAGCTTAAATTTGCTCGGACTAGCTACCGAAAGCACAGATACGCAGTATTTT. Translation gives CASSLNLLGLATESTDTQYF.

This clone has only a few counts. The V call is TRBV29-1, the J call TRBJ1-1; D not certain. With 6 bases removed from V and 6 bases from J, the gap between germline ends came to 11 bases. Germline values: CDR1 SQVTM, CDR2 ANQGSEA. The length of the CDR3 is 11 residues. The CDR3: CSVRPGPEAFF. The CDR3 DNA is TGCAGCGTGAGACCAGGCCCTGAAGCTTTCTTT.

The genes are TRBV5-1 and TRBJ2-7; TRBD1 matches at 7 bases. Losses at the gene ends were 0 bases for V and 2 bases for J; bases not matched to a gene: 2. This CDR3 has 14 residues. Germline assignment: CDR1 SGHRS and CDR2 YFSETQ. The CDR3 reads CASSLGTGPYEQYF. Written as DNA, the CDR3 is TGCGCCAGCAGCTTGGGGACAGGTCCCTACGAGCAGTACTTC.

In the case of this clone: Distinct nucleotide sequences in the sample also encode this CDR3. The genes are TRBV6-5 and TRBJ1-1; perhaps TRBD1 as D (5 bases). Trimming pared 0 bases from V and 0 bases from J, leaving 8 bases between. The CDR3 consists of 15 residues. Germline CDR1 MNHEY, CDR2 SVGAGI. The CDR3 DNA reads TGTGCCAGCAGTTACTCGAGGGGCCTGAACACTGAAGCTTTCTTT. It specifies CASSYSRGLNTEAFF.

The chain is built from TRBV5-4 and TRBJ2-3; 7 bases are shared with TRBD2. The germline gives CDR1 SGHNT, CDR2 YYREEE (reference sequence). Trimming removed 5 bases from V and 2 bases from J; junction bases left unmatched: 8. The CDR3 is 15 amino acids. DNA for the CDR3: TGTGCCAGCAGTGGGGACGGGACTACCACAGATACGCAGTATTTT. Translated: CASSGDGTTTDTQYF.

J is TRBJ2-7 and V is TRBV5-1; a weak D match, TRBD2 (6 bases). This CDR3 contains 14 residues. Trimming shortened V by 4 bases and J by 2 bases, and 13 bases separated the two germline ends. Germline V gives CDR1 SGHRS, CDR2 YFSETQ. The CDR3 nucleotides read TGCGCCAGCAGCGGGGGGACTGGCCCCTACGAGCAGTACTTC. This codes for CASSGGTGPYEQYF.

This chain connects TRBV5-1 to TRBJ2-1; 8 nucleotides align to TRBD1. J gave up 7 bases and V 4 bases, and 10 bases lay outside the gene matches. This CDR3 is built from 15 residues. The germline V gene has CDR1 SGHRS and CDR2 YFSETQ. The CDR3 DNA follows: TGCGCCAGCAGCGAGGGGACAGGAGGGGAAAATGAGCAGTTCTTC. This codes for CASSEGTGGENEQFF.

Concerning this clone: Sequence at one end of the junction differs from germline and may be a read error. The CDR3 spells CASSDTLWGETQYF. CDR3 nucleotides: TGTGCTAGCAGCGATACTCTCTGGGGAGAGACCCAGTACTTC. J is TRBJ2-5 and V is TRBV7-7; D not resolved. This CDR3 has 14 residues. Looked up from germline, CDR1 is SSHAT and CDR2 is FNYEAQ (reference sequence).

V and J are TRBV6-1 and TRBJ2-5; D might be TRBD1 or TRBD2, each matching 6 bases. CDR3 length: 15 residues. V was shortened by 1 base and J by 5 bases, with 14 bases between the two germline ends. Germline CDR1 reads MNHNS; CDR2 reads SASEGT. CDR3 loop: CASSEGGALIETQYF. The DNA for the CDR3 is TGTGCCAGCAGTGAAGGGGGGGCTTTAATCGAGACCCAGTACTTC.

The chain couples TRBV2 to TRBJ1-1, with 8 nucleotides matching TRBD1. Germline V gene lookup returns CDR1 SNHLY and CDR2 FYNNEI. CDR3 size: 16 residues. After removal of 2 bases from V and 2 bases from J, the junction contained 7 bases not matched to a gene. The CDR3 sequence: CASSESWTGYNTEAFF. CDR3 nucleotide sequence: TGTGCCAGCAGTGAATCGTGGACAGGGTATAACACTGAAGCTTTCTTT.

The rearrangement uses TRBV14 and TRBJ2-4, with 8 bases aligning to TRBD1. Per germline, CDR1 SGHDN and CDR2 FVKESK. J lost 0 bases, V lost 4 bases, and 14 bases had no gene match. CDR3 length: 19 residues. The CDR3 region is CASSPYPGGTLVAKNIQYF. CDR3 sequence (DNA): TGTGCCAGCAGCCCTTATCCAGGGGGCACCCTTGTAGCCAAAAACATTCAGTACTTC.

CDR3 protein: CASSSGFSYEQYF. The CDR3, as DNA: TGTGCCAGCAGCTCAGGGTTTAGCTACGAGCAGTACTTC. J is TRBJ2-7 and V is TRBV9, with D possibly matching TRBD1 (5 bases). CDR3 length: 13 amino acids. V was pared by 4 bases and J by 3 bases, with 11 bases between. The germline CDR1 and CDR2 sequences are SGDLS and YYNGEE.

CDR3 DNA: TGCGCCAGCAGCCAAGAGGGCAGGGCCACCTACGAGCAGTACTTC. Translating it yields CASSQEGRATYEQYF. The chain carries TRBV4-1 and TRBJ2-7; tentatively, D is TRBD1 (5 bases). The germline V gene has CDR1 MGHRA and CDR2 YSYEKL. CDR3 length: 15 residues. The V end lost 0 bases, the J end lost 2 bases, and 11 bases lay between the germline ends.

The chain combines TRBV2 with TRBJ1-2; 9 bases fit TRBD1. The junction had 9 bases not matched to a gene; V was cut back by 6 bases and J by 4 bases. The CDR3 runs 15 residues. The germline V gene has CDR1 SNHLY and CDR2 FYNNEI. The CDR3 loop reads CASRSGQGVFYGYTF. In DNA form, the CDR3 reads TGTGCCAGCAGATCGGGACAGGGTGTGTTCTATGGCTACACCTTC.

The V call is TRBV6-5, the J call TRBJ1-2; D gene ambiguous. With 3 bases removed from V and 3 bases from J, the gap between germline ends came to 17 bases. The CDR3 runs 16 residues. Germline CDR1 MNHEY, CDR2 SVGAGI. CDR3 coding DNA: TGTGCCAGCAGTTATCAACGGACGAAGGCGGACTATGGCTACACCTTC. Amino acids: CASSYQRTKADYGYTF.

V usage is TRBV29-1 and J usage is TRBJ1-2; no firm D call. The V and J ends lost 4 bases and 3 bases respectively, with 12 bases between them. CDR3 length: 13 residues. Germline V gene lookup returns CDR1 SQVTM and CDR2 ANQGSEA. As DNA, the CDR3 is TGCAGCGTTGTCCGGTTAGACGACTATGGCTACACCTTC. Translated: CSVVRLDDYGYTF. Full variable domain (missing parts from reference TRBV29-1 and TRBJ1-2): SAVISQKPSRDICQRGTSLTIQCQVDSQVTMMFWYRQQPGQSLTLIATANQGSEATYESGFVIDKFPISRPNLTFSTLTVSNMSPEDSSIYLCSVVRLDDYGYTFGSGTRLTVV.

V gene TRBV4-3 combines with J gene TRBJ1-1, with a tentative D call TRBD1 (5 bases). This CDR3 spans 14 amino acids. Trimming shortened V by 1 base and J by 6 bases, and 12 bases separated the two germline ends. The V gene's germline CDR1 is LGHNA and CDR2 YSLEER. CDR3 in amino acids: CASSQVSGVAEAFF. The CDR3 DNA sequence: TGCGCCAGCAGCCAAGTTTCGGGGGTGGCTGAAGCTTTCTTT.

CDR3 amino acids: CASGGGDSEQFF. The CDR3 bases are TGTGCTAGTGGAGGTGGGGACAGCGAGCAGTTCTTC. This chain connects TRBV12-5 to TRBJ2-1; TRBD1 matches 7 bases. CDR1 and CDR2 (germline): LGHNT, FRNRAP. The CDR3 sequence is 12 residues long. The trim removed 6 bases at V and 10 bases at J, leaving 6 bases unmatched.

With respect to this clone: One end of the junction fails to match germline, which may point to a read error. V usage is TRBV7-7 and J usage is TRBJ2-5; D gene ambiguous. CDR1 and CDR2 from the germline V gene are SSHAT and FNYEAQ (reference sequence). CDR3 length equals 13 residues. CDR3 region: CASSSSLGETQYF. The DNA of the CDR3 is TGTGCTAGCAGCTCTTCTCTAGGGGAGACCCAGTACTTC.

This clone has just one count. J is TRBJ1-6 and V is TRBV7-9, with 7 nucleotides matching TRBD1. Germline CDR1 and CDR2: SEHNR and FQNEAQ (reference sequence). There are 15 residues in the CDR3. The V gene end was trimmed by 4 bases and the J gene end by 9 bases; junction bases not matched to a gene: 9. CDR3 sequence reads: CASSSNRGLGSPLHF. The CDR3 DNA reads TGTGCCAGCAGCTCGAACAGGGGTTTAGGTTCACCCCTCCACTTT.

This clone was picked up a small number of times. The chain has TRBV7-9 and TRBJ2-7; perhaps TRBD2 as D (5 bases). Trimming shortened V by 3 bases and J by 5 bases, and 8 bases separated the two germline ends. This CDR3 is built from 12 residues. Germline CDR1 is SEHNR and CDR2 is FQNEAQ (reference sequence). As DNA, the CDR3 is TGTGCCAGCAGCTTTCCCGGGGACGAGCAGTACTTC. It is translated as CASSFPGDEQYF. The variable domain in full, with the rest retrieved from reference TRBV7-9 and TRBJ2-7, is DTGVSQNPRHKITKRGQNVTFRCDPISEHNRLYWYRQTLGQGPEFLTYFQNEAQLEKSRLLSDRFSAERPKGSFSTLEIQRTEQGDSAMYLCASSFPGDEQYFGPGTRLTVT.

The J gene is TRBJ1-1, the V gene TRBV27; no definite D call. The CDR3 is 15 residues long. The ends were cut back, 5 bases at V and 5 bases at J, with 18 bases in the middle. Per the germline V gene, CDR1 is MNHEY and CDR2 is SMNVEV (reference sequence). The CDR3: CASSPLSTLGTEAFF. In DNA form, the CDR3 reads TGTGCCAGCAGTCCCCTTTCGACCCTAGGAACTGAAGCTTTCTTT.

The gene calls are TRBV2 and TRBJ2-7; no reliable D call. V was clipped by 6 bases and J by 6 bases, with 15 bases between them. Per germline, CDR1 SNHLY and CDR2 FYNNEI. The CDR3 runs 13 residues. The CDR3 loop reads CASRLVGEVEQYF. Written as DNA, the CDR3 is TGTGCCAGCAGGTTGGTGGGCGAGGTCGAGCAGTACTTC.

This clone has a single count. This chain uses TRBV18 with TRBJ2-7, with TRBD1 identical over 8 bases. Germline-derived CDR1 and CDR2 are KGHSH and LQKENI. The CDR3 has 14 residues. Losses at the gene ends were 0 bases for V and 2 bases for J; bases not matched to a gene: 0. The CDR3 sequence is CASSPPTGAYEQYF. DNA for the CDR3: TGTGCCAGCTCACCACCGACAGGGGCCTACGAGCAGTACTTC.

The rearrangement links TRBV7-9 to TRBJ2-4, with 9 bases aligning to TRBD1. CDR3 length: 11 residues. Germline lookup yields CDR1 SEHNR and CDR2 FQNEAQ (reference sequence). The junction had 4 bases not matched to a gene; V was cut back by 4 bases and J by 15 bases. The CDR3 spells CASSSRDRAYF. The CDR3 DNA is TGTGCCAGCAGCTCCCGGGACAGGGCGTACTTC.